The sequence of this T cell receptor beta chain was determined in a study of T cell responses to AZD1222 COVID-19 vaccine. Turning to this clone: Antigen: not known.

Study-wide results and caveats: Without day 14 samples, only post-peak T cell repertoires were studied.

The assay was immunoSEQ multiplex PCR, and TCRdb's table has in-frame clones only and misses some. The data hold over 150,000 clones, with approximately 90% observed a single time. V was pared by 6 bases and J by 0 bases, with 9 bases between. Per the germline V gene, CDR1 is LNHNV and CDR2 is YYDKDF (reference sequence). The CDR3 spans 14 residues. The TCR originated in an adult who received the AZD1222 COVID-19 vaccine. The sample in question was peripheral blood, obtained 28 days after the second AZD1222 dose. The rearrangement links TRBV15 to TRBJ1-3; D gene ambiguous. This chain's CDR3 is CATSTGSSGNTIYF. The CDR3 DNA reads TGTGCCACCAGTACGGGAAGCTCTGGAAACACCATATATTTT.